The 11 T cell receptor beta chains presented below share a single source sample, sequenced in a study of PD-1 blockade in classical Hodgkin lymphoma (dated by TCRdb to 2019 to 2021). Explained via the paper, the time point label denotes: cycle 2 day 1 (C2D1) of nivolumab. All trial patients had relapsed after autologous stem cell transplantation, with cohorts A, B and C differing in prior brentuximab vedotin exposure. Library prep was done by the immunoSEQ multiplex PCR assay. Imported from immuneACCESS, the table was reduced by TCRdb to in-frame sequences with V and J called. These copies leave out some clones; in studies compared against another copy, an unresolved V gene accounts for under half, and the cause of the remainder is not known. Within this sample are about 29,000 clones, with more than 65% of them counted one time only. The ten largest clonotypes hold less than 4.5% of the sample.

The sequencing used peripheral blood mononuclear cells (PBMCs), collected before the second cycle of nivolumab. These receptors originate from a human donor with classical Hodgkin lymphoma.

This chain uses TRBV19 with TRBJ2-3, with 9 bases matching TRBD1. The trim removed 6 bases at V and 1 base at J, leaving 5 bases unmatched. CDR3 length: 15 residues. Germline V gene data show CDR1 as LNHDA and CDR2 as SQIVND (reference sequence). The chain's CDR3 is CASSLRDRGTDTQYF. Written as DNA, the CDR3 is TGTGCCAGTAGCCTGAGGGACAGGGGCACAGATACGCAGTATTTT.

This chain joins TRBV5-1 and TRBJ1-1, with a weak D call TRBD1 (5 bases). The CDR3 has 13 residues. V lost 3 bases to trimming and J lost 1 base, with 7 bases between them. The germline CDR1 and CDR2 sequences are SGHRS and YFSETQ. CDR3 sequence reads: CASSWRGNTEAFF. The CDR3 region has the DNA TGCGCCAGCAGCTGGAGGGGGAACACTGAAGCTTTCTTT.

Here the CDR3 reads CASSLANEKLFF. In DNA form, the CDR3 reads TGTGCCAGCAGTTTGGCTAATGAAAAACTGTTTTTT. The genes are TRBV28 and TRBJ1-4; D gene uncertain. The germline CDR1 and CDR2 sequences are MDHEN and SYDVKM. V was trimmed by 3 bases and J by 3 bases, leaving 2 bases between them. This CDR3 is 12 amino acids long.

The chain combines TRBV9 with TRBJ2-7, with 9 bases lining up with TRBD1. V trimming: 0 bases; J trimming: 4 bases; junction bases outside the gene matches: 8. CDR1 and CDR2 (germline): SGDLS, YYNGEE. The CDR3 covers 16 residues. For the CDR3, the DNA is TGTGCCAGCAGCGTAGCCCCACAGGGGGCAAAGTACGAGCAGTACTTC. Translating it yields CASSVAPQGAKYEQYF.

This clone was seen a single time. The V gene is TRBV19, the J gene TRBJ2-1, with no clear D. Germline CDR1 reads LNHDA; CDR2 reads SQIVND (reference sequence). The CDR3 is 15 amino acids. The germline V and J ends were trimmed by 4 bases and 0 bases, with 10 bases remaining between them. As DNA, the CDR3 is TGTGCCAGTAGTAGACTGATGGCCTCCTACAATGAGCAGTTCTTC. This sequence encodes CASSRLMASYNEQFF.

The rearrangement links TRBV27 to TRBJ2-1, with TRBD2 matching 8 bases. CDR1 MNHEY and CDR2 SMNVEV come from the germline V gene (reference sequence). V shed 4 bases and J 8 bases; nucleotides not matched to a gene: 7. This CDR3 has 14 residues. CDR3 DNA sequence: TGTGCCAGCAGTTCTAGCGGGCCCCTCGATGAGCAGTTCTTC. It codes for CASSSSGPLDEQFF.

The J gene is TRBJ2-1, the V gene TRBV27; D unresolved. Germline CDR1 MNHEY, CDR2 SMNVEV (reference sequence). Trimming left V 3 bases short and J 2 bases short, with 5 bases between. There are 13 residues in the CDR3. The CDR3 is CASSFRTYNEQFF. For the CDR3, the DNA is TGTGCCAGCAGTTTCAGGACCTACAATGAGCAGTTCTTC.

The genes are TRBV9 and TRBJ2-1; TRBD2 matches 11 bases. CDR3 length equals 14 residues. Germline assignment: CDR1 SGDLS and CDR2 YYNGEE. The V segment lost 3 bases and the J segment 4 bases; nucleotides outside the gene matches: 0. The CDR3 nucleotides read TGTGCCAGCAGCGGGACTAGCGGGTACAATGAGCAGTTCTTC. Its translation: CASSGTSGYNEQFF.

The chain combines TRBV29-1 with TRBJ2-1, with D perhaps matching TRBD2 (7 bases). Germline V gene data show CDR1 as SQVTM and CDR2 as ANQGSEA. The ends were cut back, 7 bases at V and 8 bases at J, with 21 bases in the middle. CDR3 size: 14 residues. CDR3 protein: CSAGGALLDDEQFF. CDR3 coding DNA: TGCAGCGCTGGGGGGGCCCTACTTGACGATGAGCAGTTCTTC.

This chain uses TRBV5-6 with TRBJ1-1; 9 bases line up with TRBD1. The CDR3 runs 16 residues. Germline values: CDR1 SGHDT, CDR2 YYEEEE. With V trimmed by 0 bases and J by 0 bases, 3 bases remained unmatched. This chain's CDR3 is CASSLDGDRVNTEAFF. DNA of the CDR3: TGTGCCAGCAGCTTGGACGGGGACAGGGTGAACACTGAAGCTTTCTTT.

The chain joins TRBV9 to TRBJ2-2; D unresolved. Between the trimmed V and J ends, which lost 0 bases and 2 bases, there was a span of 5 bases. The CDR3 covers 14 residues. Germline V gene data show CDR1 as SGDLS and CDR2 as YYNGEE. The CDR3 DNA reads TGTGCCAGCAGCGTAGCCAGTAACACCGGGGAGCTGTTTTTT. This translates into CASSVASNTGELFF.